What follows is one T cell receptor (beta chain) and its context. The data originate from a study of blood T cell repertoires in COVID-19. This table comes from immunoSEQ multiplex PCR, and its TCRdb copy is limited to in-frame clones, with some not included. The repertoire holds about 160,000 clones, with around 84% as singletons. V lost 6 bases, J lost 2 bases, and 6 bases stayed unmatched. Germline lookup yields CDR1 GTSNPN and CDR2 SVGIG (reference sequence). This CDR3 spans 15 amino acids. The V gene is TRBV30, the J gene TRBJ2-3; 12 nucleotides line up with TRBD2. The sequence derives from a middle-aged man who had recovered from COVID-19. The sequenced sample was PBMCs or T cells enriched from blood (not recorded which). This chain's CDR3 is CACPTSGGVTDTQYF. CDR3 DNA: TGTGCCTGCCCGACTAGCGGGGGTGTCACAGATACGCAGTATTTT.